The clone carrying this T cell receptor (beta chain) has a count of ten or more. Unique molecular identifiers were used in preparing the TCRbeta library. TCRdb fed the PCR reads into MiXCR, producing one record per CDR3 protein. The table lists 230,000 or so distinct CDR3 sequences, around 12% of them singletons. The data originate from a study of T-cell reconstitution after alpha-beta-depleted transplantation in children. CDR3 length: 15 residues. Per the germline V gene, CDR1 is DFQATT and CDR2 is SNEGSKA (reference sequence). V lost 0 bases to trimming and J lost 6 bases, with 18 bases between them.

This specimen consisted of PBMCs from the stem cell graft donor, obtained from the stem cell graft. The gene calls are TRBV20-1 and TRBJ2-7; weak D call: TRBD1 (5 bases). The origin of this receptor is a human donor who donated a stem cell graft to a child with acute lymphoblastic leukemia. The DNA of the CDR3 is TGCAGTGCTAGAGAAGGGGCGTCTGGCCTAGGCGAGCAGTACTTC. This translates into CSAREGASGLGEQYF.